Listed below are T cell receptor beta chains from one sample, sequenced in a study of T cells in Graves' hyperthyroidism and ophthalmopathy. TCRdb ran MiXCR on the multiplex PCR reads and lists one entry per CDR3 protein. The table includes over 700,000 distinct CDR3 sequences, roughly a sixth detected once. The sequenced sample was blood. The receptor source for this set is a woman between 50 and 59 years old with Graves' hyperthyroidism that later progressed to Graves' ophthalmopathy. Both conserved end residues are part of each CDR3. D genes are given only for firm matches. Some rows have no size entry. The others give once, few or many, or a class for an expanded clone.

abundance,v_gene,j_gene,d_gene,len,CDR3aa,CDR3nt
few,TRBV2,TRBJ2-3,TRBD2,15,CASSPRTSGPDTQYF,TGTGCCAGCAGTCCCAGGACTAGCGGTCCAGATACGCAGTATTTT
-,TRBV7-9,TRBJ1-1,TRBD1,13,CASSAGTGSEAFF,TGTGCCAGCAGCGCCGGGACAGGGTCTGAAGCTTTCTTT
few,TRBV6-2/TRBV6-3,TRBJ1-1,-,14,CASSYPNENTEAFF,TGTGCCAGCAGTTACCCCAACGAAAACACTGAAGCTTTCTTT
-,TRBV9,TRBJ2-5,-,17,CASSVGSRRGRGETQYF,TGTGCCAGCAGCGTAGGTTCAAGGCGGGGGCGAGGAGAGACCCAGTACTTC
few,TRBV24-1,TRBJ2-1,TRBD2,16,CATSGMGTSGYNEQFF,TGTGCCACCAGTGGAATGGGAACTAGCGGATACAATGAGCAGTTCTTC
-,TRBV15,TRBJ2-2,-,15,CATRNLWTGTGELFF,TGTGCCACCAGGAATCTCTGGACGGGAACCGGGGAGCTGTTTTTT
many,TRBV7-3,TRBJ2-5,TRBD1,14,CASSSDRGPETQYF,TGTGCCAGCAGCTCCGACAGGGGGCCAGAGACCCAGTACTTC
many,TRBV12-3/TRBV12-4,TRBJ1-2,-,13,CASSDISGYGYTF,TGTGCCAGCAGTGACATTTCGGGCTATGGCTACACCTTC
many,TRBV2,TRBJ2-2,-,15,CAIPWGRGSTGELFF,TGTGCCATCCCGTGGGGAAGGGGAAGCACCGGGGAGCTGTTTTTT
-,TRBV7-9,TRBJ2-7,-,16,CASSLSLGLFTYEQYF,TGTGCCAGCAGCCTCAGTTTGGGGCTGTTTACCTACGAGCAGTACTTC
few,TRBV10-1,TRBJ1-1,-,14,CASSETGIETEAFF,TGCGCCAGCAGTGAGACAGGGATCGAGACTGAAGCTTTCTTT
-,TRBV11-2,TRBJ2-7,-,11,CASSLSDEQYF,TGTGCCAGCAGCTTGTCGGACGAGCAGTACTTC
-,TRBV7-9,TRBJ2-5,TRBD1,16,CASSLPDRGLQETQYF,TGTGCCAGCAGCTTACCGGACAGGGGCCTCCAAGAGACCCAGTACTTC
-,TRBV6-1,TRBJ1-1,-,14,CASSDSGWDTEAFF,TGTGCCAGCAGTGATTCAGGGTGGGACACTGAAGCTTTCTTT
few,TRBV2,TRBJ1-2,-,14,CASSVGPSAGGYTF,TGTGCCAGCAGTGTCGGACCCTCAGCAGGTGGCTACACCTTC
many,TRBV18,TRBJ2-7,-,11,CASSPQGEQYF,TGTGCCAGCTCACCACAGGGCGAGCAGTACTTC
few,TRBV7-9,TRBJ2-7,TRBD2,16,CASSGYTGLTSYEQYF,TGTGCCAGCAGCGGATACACGGGACTAACCAGCTACGAGCAGTACTTC
-,TRBV4-2,TRBJ2-5,-,14,CASSQERGRETQYF,TGTGCCAGCAGCCAAGAGCGGGGTAGGGAGACCCAGTACTTC
few,TRBV5-5,TRBJ1-1,-,15,CASSLEGPSLHQAFF,TGTGCCAGCAGCTTGGAAGGGCCGAGCCTTCACCAAGCTTTCTTT
many,TRBV7-8,TRBJ1-1,-,15,CASSIPRDLNTEAFF,TGTGCCAGCAGCATACCCCGGGACCTAAACACTGAAGCTTTCTTT
few,TRBV30,TRBJ1-6,-,15,CAWSPISGGQSPLHF,TGTGCCTGGAGTCCGATCTCCGGGGGTCAGTCACCCCTCCACTTT
-,TRBV6-1,TRBJ1-4,-,14,CASSPWGADEKLFF,TGTGCCAGCAGCCCCTGGGGGGCCGATGAAAAACTGTTTTTT
few,TRBV27,TRBJ1-4,-,14,CASSPHDLGEKLFF,TGTGCCAGCAGCCCTCACGACCTCGGAGAAAAACTGTTTTTT
-,TRBV6-6,TRBJ1-3,TRBD1,18,CASSYSSGTGKFGNTIYF,TGTGCCAGCAGTTACTCCTCCGGGACAGGGAAATTTGGAAACACCATATATTTT
-,TRBV6-6,TRBJ2-1,-,15,CASSLGRRGTNEQFF,TGTGCCAGCAGCTTAGGTCGGAGGGGCACCAATGAGCAGTTCTTC
many,TRBV3-1,TRBJ1-2,-,15,CASSPTGGGIYGYTF,TGTGCCAGCAGCCCAACAGGCGGGGGAATCTATGGCTACACCTTC
-,TRBV20-1,TRBJ2-7,-,14,CSAREASRVYEQYF,TGCAGTGCTAGAGAAGCATCCAGGGTCTACGAGCAGTACTTC
many,TRBV2,TRBJ2-2,-,16,CASSDETITLSGELFF,TGTGCCAGCAGTGATGAGACGATAACCCTCTCCGGGGAGCTGTTTTTT
-,TRBV2,TRBJ1-5,TRBD1,14,CASSPRTGSGPQHF,TGTGCCAGCAGTCCTAGGACAGGGTCGGGGCCCCAGCATTTT
many,TRBV15,TRBJ2-1,TRBD1,16,CATRRPGQGAGYEQFF,TGTGCCACCAGGCGACCGGGACAGGGGGCAGGTTATGAGCAGTTCTTC
-,TRBV20-1,TRBJ1-1,-,13,CSASVGRYIEAFF,TGCAGTGCTAGTGTAGGGAGATACATTGAAGCTTTCTTT
few,TRBV16,TRBJ1-2,TRBD1,15,CASSQSDRASYGYTF,TGTGCCAGCAGCCAATCGGACAGGGCAAGCTATGGCTACACCTTC
many,TRBV20-1,TRBJ1-5,-,14,CSARSGSSSQPQHF,TGCAGTGCTAGGTCAGGGTCGAGCAGTCAGCCCCAGCATTTT
few,TRBV3-1,TRBJ2-1,-,15,CASSQVKGAYNEQFF,TGTGCCAGCAGCCAAGTGAAGGGGGCCTACAATGAGCAGTTCTTC
-,TRBV20-1,TRBJ2-3,-,15,CSAGGVAGKSDTQYF,TGCAGTGCTGGAGGTGTGGCGGGGAAATCCGATACGCAGTATTTT
few,TRBV11-2,TRBJ1-3,-,16,CASSLAGWVSGNTIYF,TGTGCCAGCAGCTTAGCAGGCTGGGTTTCTGGAAACACCATATATTTT
many,TRBV6-2/TRBV6-3,TRBJ2-1,-,17,CASTLLATSSGIDEQFF,TGTGCCAGCACCTTACTCGCTACTAGCAGTGGTATCGATGAGCAGTTCTTC
few,TRBV7-8,TRBJ2-1,-,14,CASSSIRDYNEQFF,TGTGCCAGCAGCAGTATACGGGATTACAATGAGCAGTTCTTC
-,TRBV7-6,TRBJ2-2,TRBD1,15,CASVSGTGPTGELFF,TGTGCCAGCGTATCGGGGACAGGGCCGACCGGGGAGCTGTTTTTT
-,TRBV20-1,TRBJ1-5,-,14,CSATKGTDNQPQHF,TGCAGTGCAACTAAGGGGACTGATAATCAGCCCCAGCATTTT
-,TRBV6-1,TRBJ2-7,TRBD2,17,CASSEAQVAGPTYEQYF,TGTGCCAGCAGTGAAGCGCAAGTAGCGGGGCCCACCTACGAGCAGTACTTC
-,TRBV19,TRBJ1-6,TRBD1,16,CASSIWLQGANSPLHF,TGTGCCAGTAGTATATGGTTGCAGGGGGCAAATTCACCCCTCCACTTT
-,TRBV5-6,TRBJ1-5,-,16,CASYSHGGGAHGPQHF,TGTGCCAGCTACTCCCACGGCGGGGGAGCTCATGGGCCCCAGCATTTT
many,TRBV24-1,TRBJ1-1,TRBD1,13,CATSTGGWTEAFF,TGTGCCACCAGTACAGGGGGCTGGACTGAAGCTTTCTTT
-,TRBV7-3,TRBJ1-1,-,15,CASSLHGPRNTEAFF,TGTGCCAGCAGCTTACATGGTCCCAGGAACACTGAAGCTTTCTTT
-,TRBV5-5,TRBJ1-1,-,14,CASSLAGPDTEAFF,TGTGCCAGCAGCTTGGCAGGGCCCGACACTGAAGCTTTCTTT
-,TRBV7-2,TRBJ1-1,-,11,CARSVGTEAFF,TGTGCCAGATCTGTGGGGACTGAAGCTTTCTTT
-,TRBV6-1,TRBJ1-3,TRBD1,15,CASGTTGGRGNTIYF,TGTGCCAGCGGCACGACAGGGGGCCGTGGAAACACCATATATTTT
many,TRBV12-3/TRBV12-4,TRBJ1-5,TRBD1,15,CASSLGRGQEQPQHF,TGTGCCAGCAGTTTGGGCAGGGGGCAGGAACAGCCCCAGCATTTT
few,TRBV20-1,TRBJ2-1,-,14,CSAHSTSSYNEQFF,TGCAGTGCCCATAGCACAAGCTCCTACAATGAGCAGTTCTTC
-,TRBV18,TRBJ2-3,TRBD2,15,CASSRLAGRGDTQYF,TGTGCCAGCTCACGACTAGCGGGGCGGGGAGATACGCAGTATTTT
-,TRBV19,TRBJ2-7,-,16,CASSIAAAVSSYEQYF,TGTGCCAGTAGTATAGCGGCCGCCGTCAGCTCCTACGAGCAGTACTTC
-,TRBV12-3/TRBV12-4,TRBJ2-7,TRBD2,14,CASRPSGAVDEQYF,TGTGCCAGCAGACCTAGCGGGGCTGTCGACGAGCAGTACTTC